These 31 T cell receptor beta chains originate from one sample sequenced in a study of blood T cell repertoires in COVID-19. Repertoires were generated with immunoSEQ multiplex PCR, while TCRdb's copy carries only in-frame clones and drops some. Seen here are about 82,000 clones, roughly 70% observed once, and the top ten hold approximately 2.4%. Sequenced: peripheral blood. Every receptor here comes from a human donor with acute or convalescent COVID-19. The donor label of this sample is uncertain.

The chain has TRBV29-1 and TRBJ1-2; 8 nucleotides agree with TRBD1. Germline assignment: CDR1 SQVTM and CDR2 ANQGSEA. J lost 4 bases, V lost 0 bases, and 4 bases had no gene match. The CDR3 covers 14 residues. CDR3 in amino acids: CSVEDRTGIYGYTF. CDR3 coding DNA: TGCAGCGTTGAAGACAGGACAGGGATCTATGGCTACACCTTC.

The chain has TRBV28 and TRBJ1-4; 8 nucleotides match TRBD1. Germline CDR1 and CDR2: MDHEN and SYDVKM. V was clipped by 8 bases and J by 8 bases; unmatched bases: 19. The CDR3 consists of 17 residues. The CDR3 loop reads CASHRGRQGLTGEKLFF. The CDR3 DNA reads TGTGCCAGCCACAGGGGGAGACAGGGGTTGACTGGGGAAAAACTGTTTTTT.

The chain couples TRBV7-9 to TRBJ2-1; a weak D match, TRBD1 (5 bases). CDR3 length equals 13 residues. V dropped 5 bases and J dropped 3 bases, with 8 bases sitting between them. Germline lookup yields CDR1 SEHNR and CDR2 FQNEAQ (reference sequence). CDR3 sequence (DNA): TGTGCCAGCAGCCGGACACTCTACAATGAGCAGTTCTTC. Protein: CASSRTLYNEQFF.

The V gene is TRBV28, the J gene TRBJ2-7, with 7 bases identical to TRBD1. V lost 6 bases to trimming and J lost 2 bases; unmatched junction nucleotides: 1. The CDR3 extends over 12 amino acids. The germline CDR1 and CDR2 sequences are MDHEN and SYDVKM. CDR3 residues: CASSGQAYEQYV. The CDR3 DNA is TGTGCCAGCAGCGGACAGGCCTACGAGCAGTACGTC.

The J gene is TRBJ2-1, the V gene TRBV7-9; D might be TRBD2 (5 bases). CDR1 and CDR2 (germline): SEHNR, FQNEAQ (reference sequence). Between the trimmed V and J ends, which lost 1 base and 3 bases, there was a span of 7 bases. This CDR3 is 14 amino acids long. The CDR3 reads CASSLGTSYNEQFF. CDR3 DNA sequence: TGTGCCAGCAGCTTAGGAACTAGCTACAATGAGCAGTTCTTC.

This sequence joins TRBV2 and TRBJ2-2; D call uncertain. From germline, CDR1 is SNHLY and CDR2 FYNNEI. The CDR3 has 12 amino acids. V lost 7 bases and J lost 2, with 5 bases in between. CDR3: CASISNTGELFF. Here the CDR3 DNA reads TGTGCCAGCATTAGCAACACCGGGGAGCTGTTTTTT.

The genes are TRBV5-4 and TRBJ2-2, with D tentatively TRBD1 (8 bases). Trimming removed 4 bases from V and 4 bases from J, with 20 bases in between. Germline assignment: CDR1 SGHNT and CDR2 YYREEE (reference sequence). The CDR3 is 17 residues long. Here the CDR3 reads CASSRRTGRETTGELFF. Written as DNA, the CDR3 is TGTGCCAGCAGCAGACGGACAGGGCGGGAGACCACCGGGGAGCTGTTTTTT.

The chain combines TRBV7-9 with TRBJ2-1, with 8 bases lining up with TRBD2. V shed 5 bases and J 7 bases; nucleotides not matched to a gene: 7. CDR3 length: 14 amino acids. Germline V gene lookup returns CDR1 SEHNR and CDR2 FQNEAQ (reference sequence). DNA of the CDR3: TGTGCCAGCAGCCGTAGCGGGAAGGGAAATGAGCAGTTCTTC. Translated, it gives CASSRSGKGNEQFF.

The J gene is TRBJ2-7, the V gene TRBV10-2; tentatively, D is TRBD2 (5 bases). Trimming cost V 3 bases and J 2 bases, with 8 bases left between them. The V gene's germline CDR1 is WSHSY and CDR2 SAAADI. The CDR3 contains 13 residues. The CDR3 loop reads CASSDGRAYEQYV. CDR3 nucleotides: TGCGCCAGCAGTGATGGGCGGGCCTACGAGCAGTACGTC.

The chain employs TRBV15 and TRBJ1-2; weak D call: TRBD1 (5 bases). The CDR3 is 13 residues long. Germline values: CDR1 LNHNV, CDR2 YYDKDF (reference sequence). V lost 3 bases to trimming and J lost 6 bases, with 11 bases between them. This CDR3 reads CATSSPGGDGYTF. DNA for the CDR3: TGTGCCACCAGCAGTCCGGGAGGGGATGGCTACACCTTC.

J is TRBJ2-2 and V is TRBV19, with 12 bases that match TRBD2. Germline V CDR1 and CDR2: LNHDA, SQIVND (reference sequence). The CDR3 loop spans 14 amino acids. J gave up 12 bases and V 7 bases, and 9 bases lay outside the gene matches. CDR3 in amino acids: CASISLAGGPKLFF. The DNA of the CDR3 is TGTGCCAGTATATCTCTAGCGGGAGGGCCTAAGCTGTTTTTT.

As DNA, the CDR3 is TGTGCCAGCAGTTATAAACAGGGGTGGATTTTAGCTTTCTTT. It translates to CASSYKQGWILAFF. V and J are TRBV6-5 and TRBJ1-1; 7 positions agree with TRBD1. Losses at the gene ends were 3 bases for V and 10 bases for J; bases not matched to a gene: 11. Germline loops: CDR1 MNHEY, CDR2 SVGAGI. The CDR3 sequence is 14 residues long.

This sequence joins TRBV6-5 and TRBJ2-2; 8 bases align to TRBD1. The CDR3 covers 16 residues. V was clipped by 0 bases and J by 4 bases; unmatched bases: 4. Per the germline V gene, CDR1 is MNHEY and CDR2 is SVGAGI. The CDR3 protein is CASSYSTGVSTGELFF. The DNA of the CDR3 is TGTGCCAGCAGTTACTCGACAGGGGTTAGCACCGGGGAGCTGTTTTTT.

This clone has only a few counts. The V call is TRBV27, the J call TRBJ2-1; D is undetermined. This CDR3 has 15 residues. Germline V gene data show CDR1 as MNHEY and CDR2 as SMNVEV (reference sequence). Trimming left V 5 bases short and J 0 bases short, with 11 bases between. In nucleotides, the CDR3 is TGTGCCAGCAGTCGTTCCTGGAGCTCCTACAATGAGCAGTTCTTC. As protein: CASSRSWSSYNEQFF.

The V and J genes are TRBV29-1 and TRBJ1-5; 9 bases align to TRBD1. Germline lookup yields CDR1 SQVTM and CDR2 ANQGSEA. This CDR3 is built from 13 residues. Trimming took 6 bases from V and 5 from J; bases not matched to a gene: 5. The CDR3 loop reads CSVRDREDQPQHF. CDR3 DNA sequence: TGCAGCGTCCGGGACAGGGAAGATCAGCCCCAGCATTTT.

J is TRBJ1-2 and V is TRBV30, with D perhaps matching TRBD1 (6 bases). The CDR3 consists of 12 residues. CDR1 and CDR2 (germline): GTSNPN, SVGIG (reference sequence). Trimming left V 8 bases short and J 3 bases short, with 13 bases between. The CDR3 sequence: CAHPGAYYGYTF. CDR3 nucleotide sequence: TGTGCCCATCCAGGGGCCTACTATGGCTACACCTTC.

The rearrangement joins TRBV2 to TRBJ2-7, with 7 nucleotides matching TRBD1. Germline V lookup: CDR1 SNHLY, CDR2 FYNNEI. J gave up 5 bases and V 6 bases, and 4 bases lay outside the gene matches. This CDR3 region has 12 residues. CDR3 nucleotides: TGTGCCAGCAGCGTGACAGGGAACGAGCAGTACGTC. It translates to CASSVTGNEQYV.

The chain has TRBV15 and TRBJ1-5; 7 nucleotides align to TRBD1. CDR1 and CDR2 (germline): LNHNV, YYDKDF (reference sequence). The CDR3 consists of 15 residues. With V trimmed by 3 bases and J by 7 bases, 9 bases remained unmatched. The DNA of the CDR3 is TGTGCCACCAGCAGCCTTGACAGGGTTCGGCAGCCCCAGCATTTT. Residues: CATSSLDRVRQPQHF. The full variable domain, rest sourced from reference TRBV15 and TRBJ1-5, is DAMVIQNPRYQVTQFGKPVTLSCSQTLNHNVMYWYQQKSSQAPKLLFHYYDKDFNNEADTPDNFQSRRPNTSFCFLDIRSPGLGDTAMYLCATSSLDRVRQPQHFGDGTRLSIL.

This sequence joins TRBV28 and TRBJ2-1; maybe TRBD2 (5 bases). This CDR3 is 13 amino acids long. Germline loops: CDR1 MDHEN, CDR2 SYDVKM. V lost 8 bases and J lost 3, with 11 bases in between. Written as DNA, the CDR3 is TGTGCCAGCTCGGGGTCTAACTACAATGAGCAGTTCTTC. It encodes CASSGSNYNEQFF.

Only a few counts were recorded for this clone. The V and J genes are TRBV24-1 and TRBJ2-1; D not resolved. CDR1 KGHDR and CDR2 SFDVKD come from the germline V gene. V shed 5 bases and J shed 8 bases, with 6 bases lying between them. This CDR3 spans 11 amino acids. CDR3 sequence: CATSVQYEQFF. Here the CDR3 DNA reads TGTGCCACCAGTGTTCAGTATGAGCAGTTCTTC.

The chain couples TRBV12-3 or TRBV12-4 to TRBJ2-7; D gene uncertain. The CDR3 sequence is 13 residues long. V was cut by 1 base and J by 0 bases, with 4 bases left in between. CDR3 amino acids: CASSLGASYEQYF. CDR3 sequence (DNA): TGTGCCAGCAGTTTAGGGGCCTCCTACGAGCAGTACTTC.

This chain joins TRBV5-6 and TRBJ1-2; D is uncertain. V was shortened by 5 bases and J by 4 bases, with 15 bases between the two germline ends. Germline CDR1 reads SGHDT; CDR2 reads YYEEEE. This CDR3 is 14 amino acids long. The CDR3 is CASSSSGRSYGYTF. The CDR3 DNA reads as TGTGCCAGCAGTTCCTCCGGGAGAAGCTATGGCTACACCTTC.

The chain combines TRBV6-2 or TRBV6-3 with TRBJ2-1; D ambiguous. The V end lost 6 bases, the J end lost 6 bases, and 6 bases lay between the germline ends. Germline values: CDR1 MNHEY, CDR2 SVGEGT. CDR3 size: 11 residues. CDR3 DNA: TGTGCCAGCAGCAACGGCAATGAGCAGTTCTTC. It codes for CASSNGNEQFF.

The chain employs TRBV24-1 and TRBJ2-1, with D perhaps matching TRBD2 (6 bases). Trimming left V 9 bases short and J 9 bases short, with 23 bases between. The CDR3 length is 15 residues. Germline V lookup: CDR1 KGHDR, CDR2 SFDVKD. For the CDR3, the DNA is TGTGCCACCTCGACTAGTTCCGCATCAAGGGCTGAGCAGTTCTTC. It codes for CATSTSSASRAEQFF.

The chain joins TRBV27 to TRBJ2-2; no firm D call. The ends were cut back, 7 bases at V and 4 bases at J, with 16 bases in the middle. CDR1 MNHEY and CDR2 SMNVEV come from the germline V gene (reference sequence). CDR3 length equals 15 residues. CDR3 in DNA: TGTGCCAGCACCGCCGACACCGCAGTCACCGGGGAGCTGTTTTTT. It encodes CASTADTAVTGELFF.

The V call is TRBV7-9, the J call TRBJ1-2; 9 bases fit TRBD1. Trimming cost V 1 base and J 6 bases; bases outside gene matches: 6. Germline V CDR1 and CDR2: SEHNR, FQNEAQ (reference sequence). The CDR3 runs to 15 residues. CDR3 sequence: CASSLGGQGRDGYTF. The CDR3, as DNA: TGTGCCAGCAGCTTAGGCGGACAGGGGCGGGATGGCTACACCTTC.

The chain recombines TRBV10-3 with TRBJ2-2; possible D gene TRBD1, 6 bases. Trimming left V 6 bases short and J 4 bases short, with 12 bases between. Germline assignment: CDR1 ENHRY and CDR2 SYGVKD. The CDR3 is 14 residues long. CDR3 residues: CAIRAGEATGELFF. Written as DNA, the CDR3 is TGTGCCATCAGGGCAGGGGAAGCCACCGGGGAGCTGTTTTTT.

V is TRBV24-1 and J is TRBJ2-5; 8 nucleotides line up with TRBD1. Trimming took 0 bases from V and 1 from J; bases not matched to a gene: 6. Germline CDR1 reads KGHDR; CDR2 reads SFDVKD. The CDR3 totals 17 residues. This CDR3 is CATSDLLNRGVQETQYF. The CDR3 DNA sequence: TGTGCCACCAGTGATTTGTTAAACAGGGGGGTCCAAGAGACCCAGTACTTC.

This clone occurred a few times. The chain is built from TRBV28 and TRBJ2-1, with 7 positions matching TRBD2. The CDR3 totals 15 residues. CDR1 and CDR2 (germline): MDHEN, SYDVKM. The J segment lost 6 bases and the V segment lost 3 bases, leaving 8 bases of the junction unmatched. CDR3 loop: CASSFLSGKGNEQFF. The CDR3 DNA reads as TGTGCCAGCAGTTTCCTAAGCGGGAAAGGCAATGAGCAGTTCTTC.

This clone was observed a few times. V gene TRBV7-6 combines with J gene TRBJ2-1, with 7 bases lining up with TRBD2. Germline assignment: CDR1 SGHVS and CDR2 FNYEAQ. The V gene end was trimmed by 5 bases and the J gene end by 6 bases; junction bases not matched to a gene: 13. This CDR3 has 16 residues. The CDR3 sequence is CASSQRSGIWANEQFF. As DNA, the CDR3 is TGTGCCAGCAGCCAAAGGAGCGGGATTTGGGCCAATGAGCAGTTCTTC. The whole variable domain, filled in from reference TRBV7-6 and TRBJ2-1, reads GAGVSQSPRYKVTKRGQDVALRCDPISGHVSLYWYRQALGQGPEFLTYFNYEAQQDKSGLPNDRFSAERPEGSISTLTIQRTEQRDSAMYRCASSQRSGIWANEQFFGPGTRLTVL.

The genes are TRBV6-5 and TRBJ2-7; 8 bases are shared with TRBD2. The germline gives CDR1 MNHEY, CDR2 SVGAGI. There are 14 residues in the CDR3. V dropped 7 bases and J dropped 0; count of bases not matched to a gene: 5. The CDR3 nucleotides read TGTGCCAGCACCCCCCTAGCGGGCTCCTACGAGCAGTACTTC. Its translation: CASTPLAGSYEQYF.